The entry below describes one T cell receptor (beta chain). CDR3 length: 13 residues. The V gene's germline CDR1 is LGHNA and CDR2 YNFKEQ. V lost 0 bases, J lost 11 bases, and 7 bases stayed unmatched. These data are taken from a study of cytomegalovirus exposure and HLA in healthy donors. This PCR relied on a set of 60 Vbeta primers and 13 Jbeta primers. Profiled with immunoSEQ multiplex PCR; TCRdb holds only in-frame clones, not every one. The sample comprises about 270,000 clones, 72% of which are singletons, and 2% to 2.5% rests with the top ten. All donors participated as healthy donors of bone marrow.

The chain combines TRBV4-2 with TRBJ2-7; 7 nucleotides align to TRBD1. Source material: PBMCs. The origin of this receptor is a female donor in good health and CMV-seronegative. The CDR3 nucleotides are TGTGCCAGCAGCCAAGATCAGGGGGACGGGGAGTACTTC. Its translation: CASSQDQGDGEYF.